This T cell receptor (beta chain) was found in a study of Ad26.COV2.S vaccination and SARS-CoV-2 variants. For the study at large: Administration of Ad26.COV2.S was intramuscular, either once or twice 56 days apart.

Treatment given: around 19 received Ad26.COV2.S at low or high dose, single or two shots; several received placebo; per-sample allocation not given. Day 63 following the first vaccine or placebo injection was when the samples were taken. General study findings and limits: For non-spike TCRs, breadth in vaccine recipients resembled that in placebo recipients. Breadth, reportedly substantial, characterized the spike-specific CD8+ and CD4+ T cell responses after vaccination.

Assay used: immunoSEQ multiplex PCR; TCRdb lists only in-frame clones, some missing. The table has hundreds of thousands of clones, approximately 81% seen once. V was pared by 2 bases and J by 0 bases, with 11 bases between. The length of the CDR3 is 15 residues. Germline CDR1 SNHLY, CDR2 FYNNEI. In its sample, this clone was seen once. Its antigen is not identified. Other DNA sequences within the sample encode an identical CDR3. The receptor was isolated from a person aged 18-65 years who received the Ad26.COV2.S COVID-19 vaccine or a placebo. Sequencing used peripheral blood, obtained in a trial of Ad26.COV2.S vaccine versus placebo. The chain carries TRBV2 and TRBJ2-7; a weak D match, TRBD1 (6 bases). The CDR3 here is CASSERQASSYEQYF. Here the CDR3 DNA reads TGTGCCAGCAGTGAAAGACAGGCGAGCTCCTACGAGCAGTACTTC. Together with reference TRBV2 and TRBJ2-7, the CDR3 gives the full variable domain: EPEVTQTPSHQVTQMGQEVILRCVPISNHLYFYWYRQILGQKVEFLVSFYNNEISEKSEIFDDQFSVERPDGSNFTLKIRSTKLEDSAMYFCASSERQASSYEQYFGPGTRLTVT.